This T cell receptor (beta chain) derives from a study of CD8+ T cells in alopecia areata. Whole-study context: A regimen of oral tofacitinib, 5 to 10 mg twice daily, was given to treated patients. Points from the study as a whole: Greater clonality was observed in lesional scalp samples, especially alopecia totalis/universalis, versus normal scalp.

This clone appeared many times. No antigen is known for it. Documented treatment: oral pan-JAK inhibitor, 5-10 mg twice daily. Alopecia areata patients provided lesional scalp punch biopsies and peripheral blood. CD4+ and CD8+ T cells were sorted from PBMCs stained for CD3, CD4 and CD8. Reverse transcribed after extraction, RNA yielded cDNA as the sequencing template. Measured with immunoSEQ multiplex PCR; TCRdb has only the in-frame clones, and not every one. Of 200,000 to 250,000 clones listed, 50% to 60% are singletons. Germline V gene lookup returns CDR1 WSHSY and CDR2 SAAADI. The length of the CDR3 is 19 residues. J gave up 6 bases and V 2 bases, and 18 bases lay outside the gene matches.

Sequenced here: CD4+ T cells sorted from blood, sampled at week 4, from a patient treated with tofacitinib. The V gene is TRBV10-2, the J gene TRBJ2-1, with 8 bases lining up with TRBD2. The receptor was isolated from a human donor with alopecia areata. CDR3 loop: CASSEPTVTSGLGTNEQFF. The CDR3, as DNA: TGCGCCAGCAGTGAGCCGACGGTAACCTCGGGACTAGGGACCAATGAGCAGTTCTTC.